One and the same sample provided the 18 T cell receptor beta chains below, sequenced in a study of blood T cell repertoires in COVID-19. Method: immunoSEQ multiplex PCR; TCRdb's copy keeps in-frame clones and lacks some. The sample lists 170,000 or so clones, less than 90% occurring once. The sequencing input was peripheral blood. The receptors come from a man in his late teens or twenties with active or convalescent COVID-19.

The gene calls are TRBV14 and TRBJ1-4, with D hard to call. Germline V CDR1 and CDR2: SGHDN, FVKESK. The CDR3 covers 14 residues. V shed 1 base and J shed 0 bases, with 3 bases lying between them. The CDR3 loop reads CASSQAATNEKLFF. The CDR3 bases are TGTGCCAGCAGCCAAGCTGCAACTAATGAAAAACTGTTTTTT.

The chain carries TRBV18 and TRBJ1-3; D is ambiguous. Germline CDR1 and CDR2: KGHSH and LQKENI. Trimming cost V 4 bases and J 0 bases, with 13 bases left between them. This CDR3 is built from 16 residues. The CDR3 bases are TGTGCCAGCTCACTTGAGGCCCTATCCTCTGGAAACACCATATATTTT. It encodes CASSLEALSSGNTIYF.

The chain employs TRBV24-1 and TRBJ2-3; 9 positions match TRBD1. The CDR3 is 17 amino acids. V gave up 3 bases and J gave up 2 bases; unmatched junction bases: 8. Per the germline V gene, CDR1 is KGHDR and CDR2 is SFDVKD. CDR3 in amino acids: CATSDMGQGQDTDTQYF. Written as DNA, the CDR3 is TGTGCCACCAGTGATATGGGACAGGGACAGGACACAGATACGCAGTATTTT.

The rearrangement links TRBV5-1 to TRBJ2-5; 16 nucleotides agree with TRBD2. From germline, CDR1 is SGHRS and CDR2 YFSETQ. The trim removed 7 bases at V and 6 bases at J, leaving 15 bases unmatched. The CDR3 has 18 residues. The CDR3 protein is CASSPQTGTSGGGKTQYF. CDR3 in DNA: TGCGCCAGCTCACCTCAGACCGGGACTAGCGGGGGGGGGAAGACCCAGTACTTC.

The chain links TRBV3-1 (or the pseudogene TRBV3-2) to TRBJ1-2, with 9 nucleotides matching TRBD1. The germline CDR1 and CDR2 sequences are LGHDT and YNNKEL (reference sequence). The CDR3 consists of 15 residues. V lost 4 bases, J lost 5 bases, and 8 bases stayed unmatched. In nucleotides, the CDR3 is TGTGCCAGCAGCCTTACCGGGACAGGGACTTATGGCTACACCTTC. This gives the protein CASSLTGTGTYGYTF.

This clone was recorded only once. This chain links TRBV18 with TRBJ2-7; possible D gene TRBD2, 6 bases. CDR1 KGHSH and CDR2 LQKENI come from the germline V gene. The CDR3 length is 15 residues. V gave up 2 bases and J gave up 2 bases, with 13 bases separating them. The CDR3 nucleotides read TGTGCCAGCTCACCATCAGGACTACTTACCTACGAGCAGTACTTC. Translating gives CASSPSGLLTYEQYF.

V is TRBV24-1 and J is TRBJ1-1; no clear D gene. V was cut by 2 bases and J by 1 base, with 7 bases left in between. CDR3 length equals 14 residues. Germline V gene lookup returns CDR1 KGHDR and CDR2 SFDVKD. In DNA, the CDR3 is TGTGCCACCAGTGATTACGCGGGGAACACTGAAGCTTTCTTT. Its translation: CATSDYAGNTEAFF.

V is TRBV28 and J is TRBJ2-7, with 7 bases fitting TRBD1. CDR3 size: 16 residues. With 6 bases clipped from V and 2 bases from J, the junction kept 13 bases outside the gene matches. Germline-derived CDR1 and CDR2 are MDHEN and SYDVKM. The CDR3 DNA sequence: TGTGCCAGCAGGAACCGCATCCGGGACAGAACCTACGAGCAGTACTTC. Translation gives CASRNRIRDRTYEQYF.

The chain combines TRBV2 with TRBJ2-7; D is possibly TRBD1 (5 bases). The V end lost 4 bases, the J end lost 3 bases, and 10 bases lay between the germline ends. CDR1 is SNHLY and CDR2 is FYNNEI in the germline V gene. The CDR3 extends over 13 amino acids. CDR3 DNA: TGTGCCAGCAGTGGAGGACACGGCTACGAGCAGTACTTC. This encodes CASSGGHGYEQYF.

The CDR3 DNA sequence: TGTGCCAGTTGTAGGGCAGACAATTCACCCCTCCACTTT. Translated, it gives CASCRADNSPLHF. The V gene is TRBV19, the J gene TRBJ1-6; the D is unclear. Deletions cut 8 bases from V and 7 bases from J, with 12 bases between. Germline assignment: CDR1 LNHDA and CDR2 SQIVND (reference sequence). The CDR3 is 13 amino acids.

The CDR3 reads CASSRQGQANTEAFF. The DNA of the CDR3 is TGTGCCAGCAGCCGACAGGGACAGGCGAACACTGAAGCTTTCTTT. The genes are TRBV4-2 and TRBJ1-1, with 8 bases fitting TRBD1. The germline gives CDR1 LGHNA, CDR2 YNFKEQ. Unmatched junction bases numbered 5, after V lost 4 bases and J lost 1 base. The CDR3 contains 15 residues.

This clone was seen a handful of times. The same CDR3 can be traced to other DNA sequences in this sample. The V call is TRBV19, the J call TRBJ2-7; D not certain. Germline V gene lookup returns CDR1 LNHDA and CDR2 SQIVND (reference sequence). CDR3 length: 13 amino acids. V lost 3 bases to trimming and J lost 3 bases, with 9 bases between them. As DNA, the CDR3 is TGTGCCAGTAGTATGCGACACAACTACGAGCAGTACTTC. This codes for CASSMRHNYEQYF.

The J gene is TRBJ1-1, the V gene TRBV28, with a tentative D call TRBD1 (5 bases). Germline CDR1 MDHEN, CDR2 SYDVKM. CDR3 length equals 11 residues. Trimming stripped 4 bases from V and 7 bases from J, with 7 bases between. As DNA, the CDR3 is TGTGCCAGCAGTTCCAGGGATGAAGCTTTCTTT. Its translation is CASSSRDEAFF. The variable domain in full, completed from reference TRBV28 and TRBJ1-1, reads DVKVTQSSRYLVKRTGEKVFLECVQDMDHENMFWYRQDPGLGLRLIYFSYDVKMKEKGDIPEGYSVSREKKERFSLILESASTNQTSMYLCASSSRDEAFFGQGTRLTVV.

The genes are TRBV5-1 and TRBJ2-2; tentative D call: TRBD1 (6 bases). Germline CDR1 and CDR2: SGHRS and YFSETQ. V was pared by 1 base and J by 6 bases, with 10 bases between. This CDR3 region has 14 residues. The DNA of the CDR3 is TGCGCCAGCAGCTTGAGGACAGATCCCGGGGAGCTGTTTTTT. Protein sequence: CASSLRTDPGELFF. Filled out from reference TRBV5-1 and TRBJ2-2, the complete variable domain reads KAGVTQTPRYLIKTRGQQVTLSCSPISGHRSVSWYQQTPGQGLQFLFEYFSETQRNKGNFPGRFSGRQFSNSRSEMNVSTLELGDSALYLCASSLRTDPGELFFGEGSRLTVL.

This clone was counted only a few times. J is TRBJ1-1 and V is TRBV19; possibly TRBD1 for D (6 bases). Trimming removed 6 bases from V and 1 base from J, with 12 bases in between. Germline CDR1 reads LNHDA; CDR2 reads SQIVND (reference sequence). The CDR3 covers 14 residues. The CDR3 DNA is TGTGCCAGTAGGAGGGGGTATGCGAACACTGAAGCTTTCTTT. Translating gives CASRRGYANTEAFF.

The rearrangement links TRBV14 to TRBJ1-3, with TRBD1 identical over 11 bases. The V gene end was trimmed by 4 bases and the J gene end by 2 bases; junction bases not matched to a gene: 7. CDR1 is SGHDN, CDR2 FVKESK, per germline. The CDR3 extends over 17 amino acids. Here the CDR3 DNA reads TGTGCCAGCAGCCGGGGCGGACAGGGGGCGGCTGGAAACACCATATATTTT. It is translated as CASSRGGQGAAGNTIYF.

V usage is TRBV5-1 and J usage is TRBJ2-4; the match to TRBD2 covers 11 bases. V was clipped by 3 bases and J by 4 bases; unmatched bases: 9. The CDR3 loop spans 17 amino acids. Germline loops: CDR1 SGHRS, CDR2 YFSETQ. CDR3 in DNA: TGCGCCAGCAGCTCCGCTAGCGGGGGGACGTTAAAAAACATTCAGTACTTC. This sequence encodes CASSSASGGTLKNIQYF.

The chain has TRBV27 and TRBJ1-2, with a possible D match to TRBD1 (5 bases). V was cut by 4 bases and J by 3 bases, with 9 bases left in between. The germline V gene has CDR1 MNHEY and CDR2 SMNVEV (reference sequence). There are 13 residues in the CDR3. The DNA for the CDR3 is TGTGCCAGCAGTTGGGGACTGGACTATGGCTACACCTTC. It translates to CASSWGLDYGYTF.